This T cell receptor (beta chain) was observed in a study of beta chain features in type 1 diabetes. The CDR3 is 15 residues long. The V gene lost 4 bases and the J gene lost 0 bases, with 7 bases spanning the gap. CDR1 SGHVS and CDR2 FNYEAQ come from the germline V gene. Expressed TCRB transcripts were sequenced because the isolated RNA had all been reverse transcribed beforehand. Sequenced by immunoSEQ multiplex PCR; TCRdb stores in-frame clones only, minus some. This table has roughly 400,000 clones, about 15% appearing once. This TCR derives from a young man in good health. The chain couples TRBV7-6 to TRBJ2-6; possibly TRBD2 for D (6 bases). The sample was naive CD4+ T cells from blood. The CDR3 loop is CASSSSVSGANVLTF. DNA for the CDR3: TGTGCCAGCAGCTCTAGCGTCTCTGGGGCCAACGTCCTGACTTTC.